The 8 T cell receptor beta chains below come from one sample, sequenced in a study of T cell responses to AZD1222 COVID-19 vaccine. Produced via immunoSEQ multiplex PCR; TCRdb's table is partial and in-frame only. The data show around 100,000 clones, roughly 90% seen once. Sequencing used peripheral blood, obtained on day 0 of AZD1222 vaccination. These receptors came from an adult in good health.

V gene TRBV11-2 combines with J gene TRBJ2-2; 12 positions match TRBD2. Germline CDR1 is SGHAT and CDR2 is FQNNGV. CDR3 length: 16 residues. Unmatched junction bases numbered 4, after V lost 4 bases and J lost 4 bases. The CDR3 loop reads CASSWGGLAGTGELFF. Here the CDR3 DNA reads TGTGCCAGCAGCTGGGGGGGACTAGCGGGCACCGGGGAGCTGTTTTTT. Together with reference TRBV11-2 and TRBJ2-2, the CDR3 gives the full variable domain: EAGVAQSPRYKIIEKRQSVAFWCNPISGHATLYWYQQILGQGPKLLIQFQNNGVVDDSQLPKDRFSAERLKGVDSTLKIQPAKLEDSAVYLCASSWGGLAGTGELFFGEGSRLTVL.

With respect to this clone: One end of the junction does not line up with germline, which may come from a read error. The chain carries TRBV7-3 and TRBJ2-1; D possibly corresponds to TRBD1 (5 bases). Germline lookup yields CDR1 SGHTA and CDR2 FQGTGA. This CDR3 has 15 amino acids. DNA of the CDR3: TGTGCCAGCAGCCTAACAGGAGACTCCTACAATGAGCAGTTCTTC. Residues: CASSLTGDSYNEQFF.

The chain joins TRBV5-1 to TRBJ1-2; D is undetermined. This CDR3 contains 13 residues. From germline, CDR1 is SGHRS and CDR2 YFSETQ. Trimming took off 4 bases at V and 8 bases at J, with 15 bases between the two ends. This CDR3 reads CASSLSRGGGYTF. In DNA form, the CDR3 reads TGCGCCAGCAGCCTGAGCCGAGGAGGCGGCTACACCTTC.

The genes are TRBV6-5 and TRBJ2-2; D unresolved. V lost 3 bases, J lost 0 bases, and 8 bases lay in between. Germline V gene data show CDR1 as MNHEY and CDR2 as SVGAGI. The CDR3 spans 15 residues. Here the CDR3 DNA reads TGTGCCAGCAGTTATATGGCGGCGAACACCGGGGAGCTGTTTTTT. Its protein is CASSYMAANTGELFF.

This chain connects TRBV28 to TRBJ1-4; D not certain. CDR1 and CDR2 (germline): MDHEN, SYDVKM. The CDR3 contains 11 residues. The V end was cut by 6 bases, the J end by 5 bases, with 4 bases between. As DNA, the CDR3 is TGTGCCAGCAGACAAAATGAAAAACTGTTTTTT. It specifies CASRQNEKLFF.

The V and J genes are TRBV14 and TRBJ1-1, with D tentatively TRBD1 (6 bases). Germline CDR1 reads SGHDN; CDR2 reads FVKESK. Trimming pared 5 bases from V and 4 bases from J, leaving 14 bases between. The CDR3 covers 14 residues. CDR3 coding DNA: TGTGCCAGCAGCGCACAGGGCGTGGGCACTGAAGCTTTCTTT. Protein sequence: CASSAQGVGTEAFF. The full variable domain, rest sourced from reference TRBV14 and TRBJ1-1, is EAGVTQFPSHSVIEKGQTVTLRCDPISGHDNLYWYRRVMGKEIKFLLHFVKESKQDESGMPNNRFLAERTGGTYSTLKVQPAELEDSGVYFCASSAQGVGTEAFFGQGTRLTVV.

The chain links TRBV19 to TRBJ2-3; 8 positions match TRBD1. J lost 6 bases, V lost 5 bases, and 16 bases had no gene match. Per the germline V gene, CDR1 is LNHDA and CDR2 is SQIVND (reference sequence). The CDR3 length is 17 residues. In DNA form, the CDR3 reads TGTGCCAGTAGTCTTACCCCGGTGACAGGGGCGGGGGATACGCAGTATTTT. It codes for CASSLTPVTGAGDTQYF. Variable domain in full (rest from reference TRBV19 and TRBJ2-3): DGGITQSPKYLFRKEGQNVTLSCEQNLNHDAMYWYRQDPGQGLRLIYYSQIVNDFQKGDIAEGYSVSREKKESFPLTVTSAQKNPTAFYLCASSLTPVTGAGDTQYFGPGTRLTVL.

The rearrangement joins TRBV2 to TRBJ2-2; maybe TRBD2 (6 bases). Deletions cut 10 bases from V and 6 bases from J, with 15 bases between. The CDR3 sequence is 13 residues long. Per germline, CDR1 SNHLY and CDR2 FYNNEI. CDR3 in DNA: TGTGCCACCAGCGGGCTCGGGGCCGGGGAGCTGTTTTTT. Encoded protein: CATSGLGAGELFF.